This T cell receptor beta chain was captured in a study of glioma-infiltrating T cells after dendritic cell vaccination. The V gene's germline CDR1 is SGHTA and CDR2 FQGNSA. The length of the CDR3 is 17 residues. V shed 5 bases and J 4 bases; nucleotides not matched to a gene: 7. This clone came up once. Sequencing used immunoSEQ multiplex PCR; TCRdb keeps in-frame clones, though not all of them. The table has around 89,000 clones, 70% to 90% seen once. This TCR was sampled from a human donor with glioblastoma. This specimen was blood, taken before dendritic cell vaccination. The chain combines TRBV7-2 with TRBJ2-1; 14 bases align to TRBD2. As DNA, the CDR3 is TGTGCCAGCAGCCTGCGACTAGCGGGAGGGAGGTACAATGAGCAGTTCTTC. Protein: CASSLRLAGGRYNEQFF. The entire variable domain, with the rest obtained from reference TRBV7-2 and TRBJ2-1, is as follows: GAGVSQSPSNKVTEKGKDVELRCDPISGHTALYWYRQSLGQGLEFLIYFQGNSAPDKSGLPSDRFSAERTGGSVSTLTIQRTQQEDSAVYLCASSLRLAGGRYNEQFFGPGTRLTVL.